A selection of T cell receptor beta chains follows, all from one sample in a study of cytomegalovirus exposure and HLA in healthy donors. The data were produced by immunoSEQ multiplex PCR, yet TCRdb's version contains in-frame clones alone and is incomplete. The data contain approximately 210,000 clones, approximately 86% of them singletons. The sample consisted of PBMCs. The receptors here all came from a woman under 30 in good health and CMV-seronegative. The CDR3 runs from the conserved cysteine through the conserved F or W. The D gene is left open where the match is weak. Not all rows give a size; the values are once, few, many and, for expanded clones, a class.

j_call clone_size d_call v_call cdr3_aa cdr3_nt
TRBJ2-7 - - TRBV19 CASNTGYSQGVRTYEQYF TGTGCCAGCAACACGGGATACTCACAGGGTGTACGAACCTACGAGCAGTACTTC
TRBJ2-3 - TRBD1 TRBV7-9 CASSLARGRPDTQYF TGTGCCAGCAGCTTAGCGAGGGGGCGCCCAGATACGCAGTATTTT
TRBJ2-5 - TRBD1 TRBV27 CASSPSGTGGGETQYF TGTGCCAGCAGTCCCTCCGGGACAGGGGGGGGTGAGACCCAGTACTTC
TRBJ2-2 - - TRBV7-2 CASSLVRRESGELFF TGTGCCAGCAGCTTAGTACGCCGCGAGTCCGGGGAGCTGTTTTTT
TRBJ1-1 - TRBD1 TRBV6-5 CASSEQTGGVAFF TGTGCCAGCAGTGAACAGACAGGGGGCGTAGCTTTCTTT
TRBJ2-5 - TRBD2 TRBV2 CASITTSGRAGETQYF TGTGCCAGCATCACGACTAGCGGGAGGGCTGGGGAGACCCAGTACTTC
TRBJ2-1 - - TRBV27 CASSLSLDMAEQFF TGTGCCAGCAGTTTATCCCTGGACATGGCCGAGCAGTTCTTC
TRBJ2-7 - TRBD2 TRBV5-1 CASSLGPAGEGEQYF TGCGCCAGCAGCTTGGGTCCCGCGGGAGAAGGTGAGCAGTACTTC
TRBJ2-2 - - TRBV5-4 CASSLGTGGETGELFF TGTGCCAGCAGCTTGGGGACTGGAGGAGAGACCGGGGAGCTGTTTTTT
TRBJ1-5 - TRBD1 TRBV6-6 CASSYTQGGNQPQHF TGTGCCAGCAGTTACACCCAGGGGGGAAATCAGCCCCAGCATTTT
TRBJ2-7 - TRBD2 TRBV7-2 CASSANSGKGGYEQYF TGTGCCAGCAGCGCCAATAGCGGGAAGGGCGGCTACGAGCAGTACTTC
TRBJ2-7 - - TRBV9 CASSPSERAGAIEQYF TGTGCCAGCAGCCCCAGCGAGAGGGCAGGAGCTATCGAGCAGTACTTC
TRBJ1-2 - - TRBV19 CASSIPDNYGYTF TGTGCCAGTAGTATCCCAGATAACTATGGCTACACCTTC
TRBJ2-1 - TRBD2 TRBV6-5 CASSYRTSGWNEQFF TGTGCCAGCAGTTACAGGACTAGCGGGTGGAATGAGCAGTTCTTC
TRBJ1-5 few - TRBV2 CASSGQINQPQHF TGTGCCAGCAGTGGACAGATAAATCAGCCCCAGCATTTT
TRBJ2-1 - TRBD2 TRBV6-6 CASSYSLAGVSNEQFF TGTGCCAGCAGTTACTCGCTAGCGGGAGTGTCCAATGAGCAGTTCTTC
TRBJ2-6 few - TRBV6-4 CASSPDTSGANVLTF TGTGCCAGCAGCCCAGACACCTCTGGGGCCAACGTCCTGACTTTC